This T cell receptor beta chain was recorded in a study of T cells of healthy individuals. TCRdb redid the calling of the 5' RACE reads with MiXCR, one entry per CDR3 protein. This sample has 100,000 or so distinct CDR3 sequences, with about 16% found just once. Germline lookup yields CDR1 MNHEY and CDR2 SVGEGT. The CDR3 covers 14 residues. V was pared by 8 bases and J by 2 bases, with 7 bases of the junction left unmatched. The sequence came from a human donor in good health. The chain recombines TRBV6-2 or TRBV6-3 with TRBJ2-7, with TRBD1 matching 9 bases. The CDR3 reads CASRLDRGAYEQYF. The CDR3 coding sequence is TGTGCCAGCCGTCTTGACAGGGGGGCCTACGAGCAGTACTTC.